One sample yielded the 6 T cell receptor beta chains listed below, sequenced in a study of identifying expanded T cells in peripheral blood. The repertoire was sequenced with immunoSEQ multiplex PCR; TCRdb's copy has only in-frame clones and lacks some. The sample carries 60,000 to 70,000 clones, about 85% recorded once. Sequencing was done on a sample of blood. These receptors originate from a person between 18 and 75 years old in good health.

J is TRBJ1-3 and V is TRBV9; D is unclear. Germline CDR1 and CDR2: SGDLS and YYNGEE. V lost 7 bases, J lost 1 base, and 12 bases lay in between. The CDR3 contains 14 residues. In nucleotides, the CDR3 is TGTGCCAGCGCATCGGGGAAATCTGGAAACACCATATATTTT. Amino acids: CASASGKSGNTIYF.

This clone was seen a handful of times. The rearrangement links TRBV14 to TRBJ1-2; D gene uncertain. Germline CDR1 is SGHDN and CDR2 is FVKESK. This CDR3 has 13 residues. V lost 4 bases and J lost 3, with 9 bases in between. The CDR3 region is CASSPDPYYGYTF. In DNA, the CDR3 is TGTGCCAGCAGCCCTGACCCCTACTATGGCTACACCTTC.

The chain recombines TRBV28 with TRBJ2-2; 8 bases match TRBD1. CDR1 is MDHEN and CDR2 is SYDVKM in the germline V gene. The CDR3 contains 14 residues. The ends lost 7 bases at V and 6 bases at J; junction bases unmatched: 7. The CDR3 spells CASNRQGAAGELFF. The CDR3 region has the DNA TGTGCCAGCAACCGTCAGGGGGCGGCCGGGGAGCTGTTTTTT.

The chain links TRBV2 to TRBJ1-2; D remains unclear. Germline V lookup: CDR1 SNHLY, CDR2 FYNNEI. This CDR3 comprises 15 residues. Trimming took off 2 bases at V and 0 bases at J, with 10 bases between the two ends. CDR3: CASSEPTHPNYGYTF. Written as DNA, the CDR3 is TGTGCCAGCAGTGAACCGACTCACCCTAACTATGGCTACACCTTC.

The chain links TRBV9 to TRBJ1-2; D may be TRBD1 (5 bases). Per the germline V gene, CDR1 is SGDLS and CDR2 is YYNGEE. V lost 4 bases and J lost 1, with 17 bases in between. This CDR3 contains 16 residues. The CDR3 loop reads CASSYGAAGSNYGYTF. In nucleotides, the CDR3 is TGTGCCAGCAGCTATGGGGCCGCTGGCAGTAACTATGGCTACACCTTC.

The genes are TRBV2 and TRBJ1-4, with 8 bases matching TRBD1. The CDR3 covers 16 residues. Germline V gives CDR1 SNHLY, CDR2 FYNNEI. The V segment lost 6 bases and the J segment 0 bases; nucleotides outside the gene matches: 6. In DNA, the CDR3 is TGTGCCAGCAGGGGGGACAGGTCAACAACTAATGAAAAACTGTTTTTT. Its translation: CASRGDRSTTNEKLFF.